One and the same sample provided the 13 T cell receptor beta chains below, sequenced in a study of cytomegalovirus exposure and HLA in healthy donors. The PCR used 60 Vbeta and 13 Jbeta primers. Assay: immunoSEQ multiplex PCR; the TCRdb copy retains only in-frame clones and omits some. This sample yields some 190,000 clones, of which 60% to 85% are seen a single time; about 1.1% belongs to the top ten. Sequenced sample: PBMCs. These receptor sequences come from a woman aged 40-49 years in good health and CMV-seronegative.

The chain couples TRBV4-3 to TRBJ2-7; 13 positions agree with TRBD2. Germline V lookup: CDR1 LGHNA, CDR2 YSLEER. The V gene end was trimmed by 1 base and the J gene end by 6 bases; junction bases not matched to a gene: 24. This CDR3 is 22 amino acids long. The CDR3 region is CASSQVNGGGLAGETILGEQYF. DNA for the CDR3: TGCGCCAGCAGCCAAGTGAACGGGGGTGGACTAGCGGGAGAAACGATCCTAGGCGAGCAGTACTTC.

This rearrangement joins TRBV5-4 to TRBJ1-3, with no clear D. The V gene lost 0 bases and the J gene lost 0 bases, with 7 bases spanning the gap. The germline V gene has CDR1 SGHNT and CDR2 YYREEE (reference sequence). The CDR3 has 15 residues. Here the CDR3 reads CASSLGAVSGNTIYF. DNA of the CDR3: TGTGCCAGCAGCTTGGGGGCCGTCTCTGGAAACACCATATATTTT.

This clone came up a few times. The CDR3 sequence: CASSTPEGGTEAFF. The DNA of the CDR3 is TGCGCCAGCAGCACCCCTGAAGGGGGCACTGAAGCTTTCTTT. The rearrangement joins TRBV5-1 to TRBJ1-1; D is perhaps TRBD1 (6 bases). The CDR3 covers 14 residues. V shed 4 bases and J shed 4 bases, with 14 bases lying between them. CDR1 is SGHRS, CDR2 YFSETQ, per germline.

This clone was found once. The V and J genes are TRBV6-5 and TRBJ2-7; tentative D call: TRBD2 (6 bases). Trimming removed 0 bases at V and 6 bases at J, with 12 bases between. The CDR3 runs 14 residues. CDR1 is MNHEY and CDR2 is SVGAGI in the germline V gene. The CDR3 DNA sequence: TGTGCCAGCAGTTACTCCGCGGGGCTGGTCGAGCAGTACTTC. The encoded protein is CASSYSAGLVEQYF.

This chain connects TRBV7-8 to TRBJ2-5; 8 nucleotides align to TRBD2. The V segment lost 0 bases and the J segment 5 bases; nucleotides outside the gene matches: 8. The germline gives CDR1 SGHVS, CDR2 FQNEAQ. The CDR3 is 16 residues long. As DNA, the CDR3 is TGTGCCAGCAGCTTAGCTGATAGCGGGATACGGGAGACCCAGTACTTC. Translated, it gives CASSLADSGIRETQYF.

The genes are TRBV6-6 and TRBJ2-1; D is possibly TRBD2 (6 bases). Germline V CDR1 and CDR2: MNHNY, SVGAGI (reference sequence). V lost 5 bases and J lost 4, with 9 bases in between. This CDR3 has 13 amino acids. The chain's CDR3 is CASSALAYNEQFF. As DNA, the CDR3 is TGTGCCAGCAGTGCGCTAGCGTACAATGAGCAGTTCTTC.

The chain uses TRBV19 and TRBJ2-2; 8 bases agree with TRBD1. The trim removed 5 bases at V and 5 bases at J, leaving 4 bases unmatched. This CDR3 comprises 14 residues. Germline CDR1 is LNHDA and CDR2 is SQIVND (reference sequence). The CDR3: CASSPGGGTGELFF. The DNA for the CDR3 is TGTGCCAGTAGTCCAGGGGGCGGGACCGGGGAGCTGTTTTTT.

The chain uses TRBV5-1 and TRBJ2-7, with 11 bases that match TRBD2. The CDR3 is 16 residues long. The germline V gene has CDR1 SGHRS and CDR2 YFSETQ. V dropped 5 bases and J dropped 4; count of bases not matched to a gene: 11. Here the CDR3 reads CASSYTPTSGTYEQYF. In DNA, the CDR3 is TGCGCCAGCAGTTATACACCGACTAGCGGGACGTACGAGCAGTACTTC.

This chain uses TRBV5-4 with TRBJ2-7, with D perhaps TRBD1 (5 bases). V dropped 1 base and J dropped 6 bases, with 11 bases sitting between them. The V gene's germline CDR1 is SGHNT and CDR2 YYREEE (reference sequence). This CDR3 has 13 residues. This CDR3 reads CASSLQGMGEQYF. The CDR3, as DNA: TGTGCCAGCAGCTTGCAGGGAATGGGCGAGCAGTACTTC.

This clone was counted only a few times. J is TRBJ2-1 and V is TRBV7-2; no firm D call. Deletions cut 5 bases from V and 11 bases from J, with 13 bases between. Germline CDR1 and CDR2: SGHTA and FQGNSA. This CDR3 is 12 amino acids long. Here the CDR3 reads CASSPVSPQQFF. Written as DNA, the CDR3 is TGTGCCAGCAGCCCAGTATCTCCCCAGCAGTTCTTC.

CDR3 nucleotide sequence: TGTGCCGGCCTGACAGGGTCGAAGTCAGCTTTCTTT. Translated: CAGLTGSKSAFF. The chain links TRBV30 to TRBJ1-1; TRBD1 aligns across 7 bases. The CDR3 has 12 residues. V was pared by 8 bases and J by 10 bases, with 13 bases of the junction left unmatched. Looked up from germline, CDR1 is GTSNPN and CDR2 is SVGIG (reference sequence).

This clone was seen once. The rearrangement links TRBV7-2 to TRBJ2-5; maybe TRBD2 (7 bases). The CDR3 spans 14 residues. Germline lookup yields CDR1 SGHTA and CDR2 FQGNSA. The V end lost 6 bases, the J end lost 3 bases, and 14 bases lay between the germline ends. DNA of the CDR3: TGTGCCAGCAGTTGGCGGGGGCGGGAAGAGACCCAGTACTTC. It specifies CASSWRGREETQYF.

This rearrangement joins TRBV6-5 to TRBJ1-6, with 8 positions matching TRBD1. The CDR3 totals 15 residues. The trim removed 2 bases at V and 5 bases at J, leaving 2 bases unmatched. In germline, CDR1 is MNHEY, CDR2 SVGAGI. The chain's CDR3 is CASSYETGDNSPLHF. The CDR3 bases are TGTGCCAGCAGTTACGAGACAGGGGATAATTCACCCCTCCACTTT.